A selection of T cell receptor beta chains follows, all from one sample in a study of blood T cell repertoires in COVID-19. TCRdb's copy holds only in-frame clones and misses some; the assay was immunoSEQ multiplex PCR. The sample consists of some 66,000 clones, 85% to 90% of them appearing once. The sample taken for sequencing was peripheral blood. These receptors came from a middle-aged man with active COVID-19. The CDR3 runs from the conserved cysteine through the conserved F or W. The D gene is left open where the match is weak. A row's size may be missing; if present it is once, few, many or a size class.

J,size,V,D,DNA,CDR3
TRBJ1-4,.,TRBV2,.,TGTGCCAGCAGTGAAGCAGCCCCGGGAGGGAAACTGTTTTTT,CASSEAAPGGKLFF
TRBJ2-3,.,TRBV5-1,TRBD2,TGCGCCAGCAGTTCTAGCGGGAGAGGAACAGATACGCAGTATTTT,CASSSSGRGTDTQYF
TRBJ1-6,.,TRBV2,.,TGTGCCAGCAGATCGGGTCTCAATTCACCCCTCCACTTT,CASRSGLNSPLHF
TRBJ2-5,.,TRBV29-1,TRBD2,TGCAGCGTTGACGGGCGTAGCGGGAGGGTGCGGGAGACCCAGTACTTC,CSVDGRSGRVRETQYF
TRBJ2-7,.,TRBV28,TRBD1,TGTGCCAGCCTCAGCAGGGGGCGCATAAACGAGCAGTACTTC,CASLSRGRINEQYF
TRBJ1-2,.,TRBV6-6,TRBD1,TGTGCCAGCAGTTACCGTGAAGGGGGCAGCACCTTC,CASSYREGGSTF
TRBJ2-1,.,TRBV7-2,TRBD2,TGTGCCAGCAGCTTGGGGCTAGCGGATGATGAGCAGTTCTTC,CASSLGLADDEQFF
TRBJ1-1,.,TRBV5-1,TRBD1,TGCGCCAGCAGCTCACAAGGGACAGGGGTGCCCGGGGGTGAAGCTTTCTTT,CASSSQGTGVPGGEAFF
TRBJ2-1,.,TRBV7-3,TRBD2,TGTGCCAGCAGCGTACTAGCGGGGCAGGACAATGAGCAGTTCTTC,CASSVLAGQDNEQFF
TRBJ2-5,.,TRBV27,.,TGTGCCAGCAGTTTGATATCGGTCAGCGGGCGGCTGGAGACCCAGTACTTC,CASSLISVSGRLETQYF
TRBJ2-2,.,TRBV5-5,.,TGTGCCAGCAGCATGATGCAGTCCGGGGAGCTGTTTTTT,CASSMMQSGELFF
TRBJ2-1,once,TRBV10-1,TRBD2,TGCGCCAGCAGTGGCTGGACTAGCGGGAGTAGGAATGAGCAGTTCTTC,CASSGWTSGSRNEQFF
TRBJ2-3,.,TRBV30,.,TGTGCCTGGGAGTCCATCCCATCAGATACGCAGTATTTT,CAWESIPSDTQYF
TRBJ2-3,.,TRBV5-4,.,TGTGCCAGCAGCTTGCCAGGGGCAGATACGCAGTATTTT,CASSLPGADTQYF
TRBJ2-1,few,TRBV7-9,TRBD2,TGTGCCAGCAGGTTAGCGGGAGCCTACAATGAGCAGTTCTTC,CASRLAGAYNEQFF
TRBJ1-5,few,TRBV27,.,TGTGCCAGCAGTTTATCGAACGCGTTGAATCAGCCCCAGCATTTT,CASSLSNALNQPQHF
TRBJ2-7,.,TRBV15,.,TGTGCCACCAGCAGAGATCGCGGCAGATCCTACGAGCAGTACTTC,CATSRDRGRSYEQYF
TRBJ2-1,.,TRBV5-5,TRBD2,TGTGCCAGCAGCTTGGGGAATAGCGGGAGCGCGAATGAGCAGTTCTTC,CASSLGNSGSANEQFF
TRBJ1-2,.,TRBV29-1,.,TGCGCCTCGGCGGTTGGAGCCATTAGCTATGGCTACACCTTC,CASAVGAISYGYTF
TRBJ2-3,.,TRBV15,.,TGTGCCACCAGCAGAGATCCCATCAGCACAGATACGCAGTATTTT,CATSRDPISTDTQYF
TRBJ1-2,.,TRBV7-9,TRBD1,TGTGCCAGCAGCTTACGCGGGACAGGGGTTGGCTACACCTTC,CASSLRGTGVGYTF
TRBJ1-1,few,TRBV12-3/TRBV12-4,.,TGTGCCAGCAGTTTAGCGCATAGTGAAGCTTTCTTT,CASSLAHSEAFF
TRBJ1-2,.,TRBV5-4,TRBD1,TGTGCCAGCAGTCCCGGGACAGAAAACTATGGCTACACCTTC,CASSPGTENYGYTF
TRBJ1-1,few,TRBV6-5,.,TGTGCCAGCTGGGACAACGTGGATACTGAAGCTTTCTTT,CASWDNVDTEAFF
TRBJ2-5,.,TRBV10-3,.,TGTGCCATCAGTGAAGCAGGGCGTTCAAAGACCCAGTACTTC,CAISEAGRSKTQYF
TRBJ1-5,.,TRBV19,.,TGTGCCAGTAGTATAGGTCGCCGGCAGCCCCAGCATTTT,CASSIGRRQPQHF
TRBJ2-2,.,TRBV5-5,TRBD2,TGTGCCAGCAGCTTGTTAGCGGGAAGGAACACCGGGGAGCTGTTTTTT,CASSLLAGRNTGELFF
TRBJ1-4,.,TRBV7-2,.,TGTGCCAGCAGCCCCCCCCGACTGGGGGGGAGTGAAAAACTGTTTTTT,CASSPPRLGGSEKLFF
TRBJ2-1,.,TRBV11-2,TRBD2,TGTGCCAGCAGCCCCGGCGGGACTACAAGCAATGAGCAGTTCTTC,CASSPGGTTSNEQFF
TRBJ1-2,.,TRBV6-6,TRBD1,TGTGCCAGCAGTTACCCTAAGGACAGGCGGGGCTATGGCTACACCTTC,CASSYPKDRRGYGYTF
TRBJ1-1,.,TRBV7-9,.,TGTGCCAGCAGCGCAAACAGAGACACTGAAGCTTTCTTT,CASSANRDTEAFF
TRBJ1-2,.,TRBV11-3,.,TGTGCCAGCAGCCCCACAGGGTCCTATGGCTACACCTTC,CASSPTGSYGYTF
TRBJ2-1,.,TRBV29-1,TRBD1,TGCAGCGTTGTGGGACAGGGGTCCTACAATGAGCAGTTCTTC,CSVVGQGSYNEQFF
TRBJ2-1,.,TRBV9,TRBD2,TGTGCCAGCAGCGTAGTTAGCGGGAGTTTCAATGAGCAGTTCTTC,CASSVVSGSFNEQFF
TRBJ1-2,.,TRBV11-2,.,TGTGCCAGCAGCTTTTCGGCAGCGAATGGCTACACCTTC,CASSFSAANGYTF
TRBJ2-1,.,TRBV5-1,TRBD2,TGCGCCAGCAGCGGGGGACTAGCGGAGCAGTTCTTC,CASSGGLAEQFF
TRBJ2-5,once,TRBV5-4,TRBD2,TGTGCCAGCAGCTTCACGGGGGGGCTAGAGACCCAGTACTTC,CASSFTGGLETQYF
TRBJ2-7,.,TRBV6-6,.,TGTGCCAGCAGGAGGGAAGAGACGGTCTACGAGCAGTACTTC,CASRREETVYEQYF
TRBJ2-5,.,TRBV7-3,.,TGTGCCAGCAGCTTAATGACTAGAGAGACCCAGTACTTC,CASSLMTRETQYF
TRBJ1-5,.,TRBV29-1,TRBD1,TGCAGCGCTGGGACAGGTCGAAATCAGCCCCAGCATTTT,CSAGTGRNQPQHF
TRBJ2-7,.,TRBV6-2/TRBV6-3,TRBD1,TGTGCCAGCAGCCCTTTCTCGGGACAGGGATACTACGAGCAGTACTTC,CASSPFSGQGYYEQYF
TRBJ2-3,.,TRBV12-3/TRBV12-4,.,TGTGCCAGCACTAGCACAGATACGCAGTATTTT,CASTSTDTQYF
TRBJ2-7,.,TRBV7-9,.,TGTGCCAGCAGCTCCCTCGGGGAAACGGGTTCCTACGAGCAGTACTTC,CASSSLGETGSYEQYF
TRBJ1-5,.,TRBV5-8,TRBD1,TGTGCCAGCAGCTCCCTAACAGGGGATGTATATAGCAATCAGCCCCAGCATTTT,CASSSLTGDVYSNQPQHF
TRBJ2-1,once,TRBV9,.,TGTGCCAGCAGCTTGCGACAGGACCTCAACAATGAGCAGTTCTTC,CASSLRQDLNNEQFF
TRBJ2-6,.,TRBV20-1,TRBD1,TGCAGTGCCCGGGACAGAAACGTCCTGACTTTC,CSARDRNVLTF
TRBJ1-5,.,TRBV29-1,.,TGCAGCGTTGGAGGGAATAGCAATCAGCCCCAGCATTTT,CSVGGNSNQPQHF
TRBJ2-7,.,TRBV27,.,TGTGCCAGCAGTTTAAGCTCCCCCTACGAGCAGTACTTC,CASSLSSPYEQYF
TRBJ2-1,.,TRBV18,.,TGTGCCAGCTTGGGTAAGGGGGTCAATGAGCAGTTCTTC,CASLGKGVNEQFF
TRBJ2-3,medium-sized,TRBV19,TRBD2,TGTGCCAGTAGTACTATTAGCGGGGCCACCACAGATACGCAGTATTTT,CASSTISGATTDTQYF
TRBJ2-3,.,TRBV7-2,TRBD2,TGTGCCAGCAGCTCCGTGGGACTACCCCCGGATACGCAGTATTTT,CASSSVGLPPDTQYF
TRBJ1-2,.,TRBV7-9,.,TGTGCCAGCAGCTTGGCAGCTAACTATGGCTACACCTTC,CASSLAANYGYTF
TRBJ2-1,.,TRBV18,TRBD2,TGTGCCAGCTCACCCGCGGGGGTATACAATGAGCAGTTCTTC,CASSPAGVYNEQFF
TRBJ2-3,.,TRBV3-1/TRBV3-2,TRBD2,TGTGCCAGCAGCCCGGGACTAGCGGGTTCAGATACGCAGTATTTT,CASSPGLAGSDTQYF
TRBJ2-1,few,TRBV7-6,TRBD2,TGTGCCAGCAGCACAGGGACTAGTTGGTCCTACAATGAGCAGTTCTTC,CASSTGTSWSYNEQFF
TRBJ2-1,.,TRBV24-1,.,TGTGCCACCAGTGGTCAGGTAGACAATGAGCAGTTCTTC,CATSGQVDNEQFF
TRBJ2-3,.,TRBV11-2,.,TGTGCCAGCAGCTTAGTAGGCCTAGCCTCCGCCCCAACGCAGTATTTT,CASSLVGLASAPTQYF
TRBJ2-2,.,TRBV7-9,TRBD1,TGTGCCAGCAGCTGGGGTACAGGGGACACCGGGGAGCTGTTTTTT,CASSWGTGDTGELFF
TRBJ1-5,.,TRBV27,.,TGTGCCAGTTCTCAAGAGTTCAATCAGCCCCAGCATTTT,CASSQEFNQPQHF
TRBJ1-1,few,TRBV6-6,TRBD1,TGTGCCAGCAGTTACCCAGAGACAGGGACTGAAGCTTTCTTT,CASSYPETGTEAFF